This entry is about one TCR beta chain. The data belong to a study of blood T cell repertoires in COVID-19. Per the authors' pipeline: Using reference gene primer amplification, nucleated cell counts were estimated. Assay: immunoSEQ multiplex PCR; the TCRdb copy retains only in-frame clones and omits some. Clone size and V and J calls were adopted from that table, with D and trimming inferred from the DNA. In the table there are around 250,000 clones, 85% to 90% of which are singletons. Germline CDR1 GTSNPN, CDR2 SVGIG (reference sequence). Trimming cost V 1 base and J 8 bases; bases outside gene matches: 4. This CDR3 has 12 amino acids.

Sequenced sample: PBMCs or T cells enriched from blood (not recorded which). The clonotype comes from a man aged 18 to 29 who had recovered from COVID-19. This chain links TRBV30 with TRBJ1-2; 7 bases match TRBD1. CDR3 region: CAWSGTGQGYTF. Here the CDR3 DNA reads TGTGCCTGGAGTGGGACAGGTCAGGGCTACACCTTC.